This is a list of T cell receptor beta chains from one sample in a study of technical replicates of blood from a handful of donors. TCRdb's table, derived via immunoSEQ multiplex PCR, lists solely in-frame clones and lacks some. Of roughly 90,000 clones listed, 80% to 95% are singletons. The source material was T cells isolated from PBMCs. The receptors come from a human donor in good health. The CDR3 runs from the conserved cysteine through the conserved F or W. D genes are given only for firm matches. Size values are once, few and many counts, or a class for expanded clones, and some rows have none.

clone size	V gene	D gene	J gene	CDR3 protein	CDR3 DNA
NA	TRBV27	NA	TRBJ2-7	CASSFVGASEQYF	TGTGCCAGCAGTTTCGTAGGGGCGAGTGAGCAGTACTTC
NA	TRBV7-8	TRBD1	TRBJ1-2	CASSLATGAFKYGYTF	TGTGCCAGCAGCTTAGCGACAGGGGCATTCAAATATGGCTACACCTTC
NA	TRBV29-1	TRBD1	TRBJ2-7	CSATSRQGSYEQYF	TGCAGCGCGACCTCAAGACAGGGGTCCTACGAGCAGTACTTC
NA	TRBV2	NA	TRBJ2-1	CASSEPLKTGRPAYNEQFF	TGTGCCAGCAGTGAGCCCCTGAAAACAGGGCGACCGGCTTACAATGAGCAGTTCTTC
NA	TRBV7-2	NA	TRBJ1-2	CASSLEPAYYGYTF	TGTGCCAGCAGCTTAGAGCCAGCGTACTATGGCTACACCTTC
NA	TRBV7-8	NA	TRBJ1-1	CASSLSSSGEAFF	TGTGCCAGCAGCTTATCTAGTTCGGGGGAAGCTTTCTTT
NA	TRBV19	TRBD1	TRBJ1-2	CASSPQGINGYTF	TGTGCCAGTAGCCCACAGGGGATCAATGGCTACACCTTC
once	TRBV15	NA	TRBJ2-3	CATSRRQGNTDTQYF	TGTGCCACCAGCAGGCGGCAGGGGAACACAGATACGCAGTATTTT
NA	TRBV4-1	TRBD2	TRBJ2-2	CASSQEGTSGNTGELFF	TGCGCCAGCAGCCAAGAAGGGACTAGCGGTAACACCGGGGAGCTGTTTTTT
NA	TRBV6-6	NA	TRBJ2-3	CAGGDTDTQYF	TGTGCCGGAGGGGACACAGATACGCAGTATTTT
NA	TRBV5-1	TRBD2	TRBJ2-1	CASSSGSGTTKSSYNEQFF	TGCGCCAGCAGCTCGGGCAGCGGGACCACAAAAAGCTCCTACAATGAGCAGTTCTTC
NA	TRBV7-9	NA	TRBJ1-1	CASSLVAGFTEAFF	TGTGCCAGCAGCTTAGTAGCTGGTTTCACTGAAGCTTTCTTT
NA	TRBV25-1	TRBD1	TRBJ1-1	CASRGQAKNTEAFF	TGTGCCAGCAGGGGACAGGCAAAAAACACTGAAGCTTTCTTT
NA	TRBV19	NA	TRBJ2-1	CASRWGGAGYNEQFF	TGTGCCAGTAGATGGGGGGGGGCCGGGTACAATGAGCAGTTCTTC
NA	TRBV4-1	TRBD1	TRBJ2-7	CASSQVGQGTYYEQYF	TGCGCCAGCAGCCAGGTCGGACAGGGAACATACTACGAGCAGTACTTC
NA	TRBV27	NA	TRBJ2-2	CASSFGAGELFF	NA
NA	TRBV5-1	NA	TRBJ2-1	CASSRHLGDYNEQFF	TGCGCCAGCAGCCGACACCTAGGGGACTACAATGAGCAGTTCTTC
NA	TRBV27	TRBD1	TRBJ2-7	CASRDRRGYEQYF	TGTGCCAGTAGGGACAGGCGAGGCTACGAGCAGTACTTC
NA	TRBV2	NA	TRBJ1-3	CASSGLIRNTIYF	TGTGCCAGCAGTGGGCTCATTCGAAACACCATATATTTT
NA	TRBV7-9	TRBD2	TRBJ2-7	CASSQLLAGSDEQYF	TGTGCCAGCAGCCAATTACTAGCGGGATCTGACGAGCAGTACTTC
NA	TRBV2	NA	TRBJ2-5	CASSSREQETQYF	TGTGCCAGCTCTTCCAGGGAACAAGAGACCCAGTACTTC
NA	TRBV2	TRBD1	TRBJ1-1	CASSYDRGRRAFF	TGTGCCAGCAGTTACGACAGGGGACGGCGAGCTTTCTTT
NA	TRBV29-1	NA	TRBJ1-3	CSVGSESAGFGNTIYF	TGCAGCGTTGGCAGCGAAAGTGCGGGCTTTGGAAACACCATATATTTT
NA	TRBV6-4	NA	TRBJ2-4	CASSDSRAKNIQYF	TGTGCCAGCAGTGACTCCAGGGCCAAAAACATTCAGTACTTC
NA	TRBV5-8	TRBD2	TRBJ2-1	CASSQAGGPRNEQFF	TGTGCCAGCAGCCAAGCGGGGGGGCCTCGGAATGAGCAGTTCTTC
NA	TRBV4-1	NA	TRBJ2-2	CASSQELYTGELFF	TGCGCCAGCAGCCAAGAACTCTACACCGGGGAGCTGTTTTTT
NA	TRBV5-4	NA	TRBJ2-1	CASSLASEPYNEQFF	TGTGCCAGCAGCTTGGCCAGCGAGCCCTACAATGAGCAGTTCTTC
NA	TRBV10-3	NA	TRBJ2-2	CAIRRSANTGELFF	TGTGCCATCAGGAGGAGCGCGAACACCGGGGAGCTGTTTTTT
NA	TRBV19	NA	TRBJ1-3	CASSLFPQGRSSGNTIYF	TGTGCCAGTAGTCTATTCCCCCAGGGCCGAAGCTCTGGAAACACCATATATTTT
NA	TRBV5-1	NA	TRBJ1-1	CASSLSPSGATEAFF	TGCGCCAGCAGCTTGTCGCCCTCGGGTGCCACTGAAGCTTTCTTT
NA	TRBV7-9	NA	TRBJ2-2	CASSFSTGELFF	TGTGCCAGCAGCTTCAGTACCGGGGAGCTGTTTTTT
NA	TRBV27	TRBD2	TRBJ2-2	CASTLAGSGTGELFF	TGTGCCAGCACACTAGCGGGGTCGGGCACCGGGGAGCTGTTTTTT
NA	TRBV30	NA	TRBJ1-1	CAGGDIERRPIGLAFF	TGTGCCGGAGGCGATATTGAGCGGCGGCCCATTGGGTTGGCTTTCTTT
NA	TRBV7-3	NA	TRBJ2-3	CASSSEKDYHTQYF	TGTGCCAGCAGCTCCGAAAAGGACTACCATACGCAGTATTTT
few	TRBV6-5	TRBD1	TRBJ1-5	CASSPGTGGQPQHF	TGTGCCAGCAGCCCCGGGACAGGGGGTCAGCCCCAGCATTTT
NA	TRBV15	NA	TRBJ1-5	CATSSDRLINQPQHF	TGTGCCACCAGCTCCGACAGACTGATAAATCAGCCCCAGCATTTT
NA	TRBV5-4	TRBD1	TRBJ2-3	CASSWGQGTGGRDTQYF	TGTGCCAGCAGCTGGGGTCAGGGGACAGGGGGCAGAGATACGCAGTATTTT
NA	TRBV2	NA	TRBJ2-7	CASSEQRAGRYYEQYF	TGTGCCAGCAGTGAACAGAGAGCGGGTCGTTACTACGAGCAGTACTTC
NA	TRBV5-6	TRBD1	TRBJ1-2	CASRLQGNYGYTF	TGTGCCAGCAGACTACAGGGGAACTATGGCTACACCTTC
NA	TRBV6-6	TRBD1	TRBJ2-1	CASSHGTGYNEQFF	TGTGCCAGCAGTCACGGGACAGGGTACAATGAGCAGTTCTTC
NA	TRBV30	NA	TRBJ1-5	CAWSVQENQPQHF	TGTGCCTGGAGTGTACAGGAGAATCAGCCCCAGCATTTT
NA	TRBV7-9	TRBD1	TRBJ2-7	CASSFTGQAYEQYF	TGTGCCAGCAGTTTTACGGGACAGGCGTACGAGCAGTACTTC
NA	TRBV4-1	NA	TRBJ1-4	CASSQGKGVTPGSEKLFF	TGCGCCAGCAGCCAAGGAAAAGGGGTGACTCCTGGTAGTGAAAAACTGTTTTTT
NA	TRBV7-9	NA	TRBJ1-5	CASSSDINQPQHF	TGTGCCAGCAGCTCCGACATAAATCAGCCCCAGCATTTT
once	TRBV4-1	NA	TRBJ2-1	CASSQEGASFYNEQFF	TGCGCCAGCAGCCAAGAGGGGGCCTCCTTCTACAATGAGCAGTTCTTC
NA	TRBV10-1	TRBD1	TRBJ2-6	CASSESTGSGANVLTF	TGCGCCAGCAGTGAGTCGACAGGGTCTGGGGCCAACGTCCTGACTTTC
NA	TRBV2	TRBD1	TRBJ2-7	CATGQGTLYEQYF	TGTGCCACGGGACAGGGCACCTTATACGAGCAGTACTTC
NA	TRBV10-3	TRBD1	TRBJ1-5	CAISGQGLNQPQHF	TGTGCCATCAGTGGACAGGGGCTGAATCAGCCCCAGCATTTT
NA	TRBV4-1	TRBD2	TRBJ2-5	CASSQRPSGGPHEETQYF	TGCGCCAGCAGCCAAAGACCTAGCGGGGGGCCCCATGAAGAGACCCAGTACTTC
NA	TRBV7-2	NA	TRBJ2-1	CASSLRGNEQFF	TGTGCCAGCAGCTTACGGGGCAATGAGCAGTTCTTC
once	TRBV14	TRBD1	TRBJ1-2	CASSQAVGTASANYGYTF	TGTGCCAGCAGCCAAGCGGTCGGGACAGCCTCAGCTAACTATGGCTACACCTTC
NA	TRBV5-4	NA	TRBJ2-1	CASSLDLSGGYNEQFF	TGTGCCAGCAGCTTGGACCTTAGCGGAGGCTACAATGAGCAGTTCTTC
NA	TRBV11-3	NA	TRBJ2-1	CASSLVLTENNEQFF	TGTGCCAGCAGCTTAGTTCTGACAGAAAACAATGAGCAGTTCTTC
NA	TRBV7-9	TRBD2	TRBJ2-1	CASSLLAGDLYNEQFF	TGTGCCAGCAGCCTACTAGCGGGGGACCTGTACAATGAGCAGTTCTTC
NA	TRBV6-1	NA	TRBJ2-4	CASSESGFGNIQYF	TGTGCCAGCAGTGAATCCGGGTTTGGGAACATTCAGTACTTC
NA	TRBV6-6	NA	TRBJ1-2	CASSYASEQGYTF	TGTGCCAGCAGTTACGCTTCCGAGCAAGGCTACACCTTC
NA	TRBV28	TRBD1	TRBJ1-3	CASSLGTASGNTIYF	TGTGCCAGCAGTCTCGGGACAGCCTCTGGAAACACCATATATTTT
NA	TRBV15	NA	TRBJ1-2	CATSRGGGQGEYGYTF	TGTGCCACCAGCAGAGGGGGGGGACAAGGGGAGTATGGCTACACCTTC
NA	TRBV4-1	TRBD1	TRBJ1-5	CASSQAYYRGRNQPQHF	TGCGCCAGCAGCCAAGCTTATTACAGGGGGCGGAATCAGCCCCAGCATTTT